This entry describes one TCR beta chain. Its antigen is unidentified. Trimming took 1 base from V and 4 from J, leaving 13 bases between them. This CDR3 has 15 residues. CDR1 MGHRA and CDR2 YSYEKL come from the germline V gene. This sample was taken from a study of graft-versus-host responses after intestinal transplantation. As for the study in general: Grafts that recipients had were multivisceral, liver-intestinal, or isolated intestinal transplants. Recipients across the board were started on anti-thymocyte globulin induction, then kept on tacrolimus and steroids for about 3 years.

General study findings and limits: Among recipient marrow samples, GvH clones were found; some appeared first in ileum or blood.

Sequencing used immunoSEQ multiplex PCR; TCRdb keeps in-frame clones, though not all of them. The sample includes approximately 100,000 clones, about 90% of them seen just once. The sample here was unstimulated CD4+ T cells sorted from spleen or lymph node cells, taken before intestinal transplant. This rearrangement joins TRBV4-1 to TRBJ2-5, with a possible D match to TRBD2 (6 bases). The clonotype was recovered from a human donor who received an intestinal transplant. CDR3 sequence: CASSQVGGGAETQYF. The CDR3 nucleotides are TGCGCCAGCAGCCAAGTCGGCGGCGGGGCAGAGACCCAGTACTTC.